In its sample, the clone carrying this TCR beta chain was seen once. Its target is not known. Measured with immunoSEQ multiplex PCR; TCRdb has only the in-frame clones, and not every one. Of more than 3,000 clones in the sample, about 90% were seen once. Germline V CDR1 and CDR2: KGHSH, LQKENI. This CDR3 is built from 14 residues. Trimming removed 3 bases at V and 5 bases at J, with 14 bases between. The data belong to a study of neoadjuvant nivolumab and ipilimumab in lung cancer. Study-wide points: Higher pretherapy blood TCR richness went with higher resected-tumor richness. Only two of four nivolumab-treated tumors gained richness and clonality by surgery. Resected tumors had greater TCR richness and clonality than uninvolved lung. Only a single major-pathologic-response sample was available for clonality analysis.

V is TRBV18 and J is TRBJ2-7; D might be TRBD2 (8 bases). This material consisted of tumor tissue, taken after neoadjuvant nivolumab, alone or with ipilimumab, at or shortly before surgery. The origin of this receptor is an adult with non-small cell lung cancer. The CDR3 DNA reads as TGTGCCAGCTCACCCCGGGAGGGGGCCCACGAGCAGTACTTC. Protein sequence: CASSPREGAHEQYF.